One sample yielded the 15 T cell receptor beta chains listed below, sequenced in a study of blood T cell repertoires in COVID-19. Assay: immunoSEQ multiplex PCR; the TCRdb copy retains only in-frame clones and omits some. The data show approximately 150,000 clones, under 90% seen once. Sequencing was done on a sample of peripheral blood. All receptors derive from a human donor in a cohort sampled during active COVID-19.

The CDR3 sequence: CSVGTEKVYEQYF. The CDR3 region has the DNA TGCAGCGTAGGGACAGAGAAAGTTTACGAGCAGTACTTC. This chain joins TRBV29-1 and TRBJ2-7; 7 positions match TRBD1. CDR3 length: 13 residues. Trimming cost V 6 bases and J 4 bases; bases outside gene matches: 9. CDR1 is SQVTM and CDR2 is ANQGSEA in the germline V gene.

There are a few counts of this clone. The chain recombines TRBV6-1 with TRBJ1-5; 10 positions match TRBD1. This CDR3 is built from 16 residues. Germline V gene data show CDR1 as MNHNS and CDR2 as SASEGT. The J segment lost 2 bases and the V segment lost 3 bases, leaving 4 bases of the junction unmatched. The CDR3 is CASSETGGEGNQPQHF. For the CDR3, the DNA is TGTGCCAGCAGTGAGACAGGGGGCGAAGGCAATCAGCCCCAGCATTTT.

This clone was counted once. This chain links TRBV2 with TRBJ2-7; 11 bases match TRBD1. Germline V gene sequence: CDR1 SNHLY, CDR2 FYNNEI. Unmatched junction bases numbered 7, after V lost 9 bases and J lost 6 bases. The CDR3 is 13 amino acids. The CDR3 protein is CASHRDRGAEQYF. The CDR3 DNA follows: TGTGCCAGTCACCGGGACAGGGGGGCCGAGCAGTACTTC.

The chain employs TRBV29-1 and TRBJ2-2; 10 bases map to TRBD1. The CDR3 runs to 15 residues. In germline, CDR1 is SQVTM, CDR2 ANQGSEA. The J segment lost 5 bases and the V segment lost 3 bases, leaving 6 bases of the junction unmatched. The CDR3 DNA follows: TGCAGCGTTGACGTTGGGACAGGGGTAACCGGGGAGCTGTTTTTT. Amino acids: CSVDVGTGVTGELFF.

The chain links TRBV6-2 or TRBV6-3 to TRBJ1-4; 7 bases align to TRBD1. This CDR3 contains 15 residues. The germline V gene has CDR1 MNHEY and CDR2 SVGEGT. V shed 5 bases, J shed 7 bases, and the junction held 10 bases outside the gene matches. The CDR3: CASSMQGGSREKLFF. CDR3 nucleotide sequence: TGTGCCAGCAGTATGCAGGGGGGATCTCGTGAAAAACTGTTTTTT.

This clone was picked up many times. The genes are TRBV5-1 and TRBJ2-1, with 13 positions matching TRBD2. Looked up from germline, CDR1 is SGHRS and CDR2 is YFSETQ. The CDR3 loop spans 17 amino acids. Germline trimming cut 4 bases from V and 8 bases from J; bases unmatched to any gene: 12. The CDR3 region has the DNA TGCGCCAGCAGCCTTCCCTCCGGGACTAGCGGGGACTATGAGCAGTTCTTC. Amino acid sequence: CASSLPSGTSGDYEQFF.

The CDR3 DNA sequence: TGTGCCAGCAGACCACCCGACAGGGGATATAGCAATCAGCCCCAGCATTTT. Its protein is CASRPPDRGYSNQPQHF. This chain links TRBV28 with TRBJ1-5; 8 positions agree with TRBD1. The CDR3 is made up of 17 amino acids. Germline V lookup: CDR1 MDHEN, CDR2 SYDVKM. The J segment lost 0 bases and the V segment lost 6 bases, leaving 10 bases of the junction unmatched.

The gene calls are TRBV9 and TRBJ2-2, with TRBD2 identical over 8 bases. Germline V gene lookup returns CDR1 SGDLS and CDR2 YYNGEE. The V gene end was trimmed by 4 bases and the J gene end by 0 bases; junction bases not matched to a gene: 8. The CDR3 loop spans 17 amino acids. The CDR3 protein is CASSITSGYSNTGELFF. CDR3 bases: TGTGCCAGCAGCATTACTAGCGGCTATTCGAACACCGGGGAGCTGTTTTTT.

The rearrangement joins TRBV19 to TRBJ2-1, with D possibly being TRBD2 (5 bases). There are 14 residues in the CDR3. Germline V gene sequence: CDR1 LNHDA, CDR2 SQIVND (reference sequence). Trimming left V 5 bases short and J 9 bases short, with 17 bases between. CDR3 residues: CASSGGEESREQFF. The CDR3 bases are TGTGCCAGTAGTGGAGGTGAGGAGTCTCGTGAGCAGTTCTTC.

The V gene is TRBV19, the J gene TRBJ2-5, with D perhaps matching TRBD1 (5 bases). V was trimmed by 2 bases and J by 3 bases, leaving 19 bases between them. The CDR3 is made up of 17 amino acids. Per the germline V gene, CDR1 is LNHDA and CDR2 is SQIVND (reference sequence). As DNA, the CDR3 is TGTGCCAGTAGTATAAACCCCCCGCAGGGAAGGAAAGAGACCCAGTACTTC. Translated, it gives CASSINPPQGRKETQYF.

This chain connects TRBV3-1 (or the pseudogene TRBV3-2) to TRBJ1-5, with D possibly TRBD1 on 5 matching bases. The ends were cut back, 5 bases at V and 6 bases at J, with 14 bases in the middle. The CDR3 is made up of 14 amino acids. From germline, CDR1 is LGHDT and CDR2 YNNKEL (reference sequence). CDR3 coding DNA: TGTGCCAGCAGCTCCTCGGGGGGTAGTCAGCCCCAGCATTTT. Amino acid sequence: CASSSSGGSQPQHF.

The chain is built from TRBV9 and TRBJ2-1; weak D call: TRBD1 (6 bases). Deletions cut 3 bases from V and 4 bases from J, with 14 bases between. The CDR3 sequence is 15 residues long. Per the germline V gene, CDR1 is SGDLS and CDR2 is YYNGEE. CDR3 in amino acids: CASSALPQGYNEQFF. The CDR3, as DNA: TGTGCCAGCAGCGCCCTTCCCCAGGGGTACAATGAGCAGTTCTTC.

The rearrangement uses TRBV28 and TRBJ2-2; 8 bases fit TRBD1. Germline V CDR1 and CDR2: MDHEN, SYDVKM. This CDR3 spans 15 amino acids. V shed 1 base and J 7 bases; nucleotides not matched to a gene: 5. CDR3 loop: CASSLSGGGYGELFF. In DNA, the CDR3 is TGTGCCAGCAGTTTATCAGGGGGCGGATACGGGGAGCTGTTTTTT. The whole variable domain, filled in from reference TRBV28 and TRBJ2-2, reads DVKVTQSSRYLVKRTGEKVFLECVQDMDHENMFWYRQDPGLGLRLIYFSYDVKMKEKGDIPEGYSVSREKKERFSLILESASTNQTSMYLCASSLSGGGYGELFFGEGSRLTVL.

This chain connects TRBV2 to TRBJ2-1; D ambiguous. The V end was cut by 6 bases, the J end by 0 bases, with 12 bases between. CDR3 size: 15 residues. Looked up from germline, CDR1 is SNHLY and CDR2 is FYNNEI. CDR3 in DNA: TGTGCCAGCAGGGGCTCGGTCAGCTCCTACAATGAGCAGTTCTTC. The encoded protein is CASRGSVSSYNEQFF. Complete variable domain (other parts from reference TRBV2 and TRBJ2-1): EPEVTQTPSHQVTQMGQEVILRCVPISNHLYFYWYRQILGQKVEFLVSFYNNEISEKSEIFDDQFSVERPDGSNFTLKIRSTKLEDSAMYFCASRGSVSSYNEQFFGPGTRLTVL.

This clone was counted a few times. The chain uses TRBV29-1 and TRBJ2-3; the D gene is possibly TRBD1 (6 bases). V dropped 6 bases and J dropped 2 bases, with 15 bases sitting between them. Germline lookup yields CDR1 SQVTM and CDR2 ANQGSEA. There are 14 residues in the CDR3. The CDR3 here is CSVDRDTYTDTQYF. The CDR3 DNA reads TGCAGCGTCGACCGGGACACTTACACAGATACGCAGTATTTT.